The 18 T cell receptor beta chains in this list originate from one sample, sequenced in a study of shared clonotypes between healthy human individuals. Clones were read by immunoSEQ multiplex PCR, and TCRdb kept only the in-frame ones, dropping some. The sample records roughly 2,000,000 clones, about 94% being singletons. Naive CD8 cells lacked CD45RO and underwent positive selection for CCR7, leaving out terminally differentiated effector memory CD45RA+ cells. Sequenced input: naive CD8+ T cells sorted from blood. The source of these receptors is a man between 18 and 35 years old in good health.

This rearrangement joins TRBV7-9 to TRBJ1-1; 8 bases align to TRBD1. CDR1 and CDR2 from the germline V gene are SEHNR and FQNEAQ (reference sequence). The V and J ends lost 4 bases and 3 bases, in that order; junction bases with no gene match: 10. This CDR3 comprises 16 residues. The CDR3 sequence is CASSSSGGQEHTEAFF. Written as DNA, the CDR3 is TGTGCCAGCAGCTCTAGTGGGGGACAGGAGCACACTGAAGCTTTCTTT. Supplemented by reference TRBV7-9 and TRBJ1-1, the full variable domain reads DTGVSQNPRHKITKRGQNVTFRCDPISEHNRLYWYRQTLGQGPEFLTYFQNEAQLEKSRLLSDRFSAERPKGSFSTLEIQRTEQGDSAMYLCASSSSGGQEHTEAFFGQGTRLTVV.

The CDR3 nucleotides read TGTGCCAGCAGCCAACCGAGACAGGGTATCAACGAGCAGTACTTC. Its protein is CASSQPRQGINEQYF. This rearrangement joins TRBV14 to TRBJ2-7; the match to TRBD1 covers 7 bases. The CDR3 has 15 amino acids. With V trimmed by 2 bases and J by 5 bases, 9 bases remained unmatched. From germline, CDR1 is SGHDN and CDR2 FVKESK.

The CDR3 sequence is CASSPPERLNTEAFF. The CDR3 nucleotides read TGTGCCAGCTCACCACCGGAAAGGTTGAACACTGAAGCTTTCTTT. The V gene is TRBV18, the J gene TRBJ1-1; D unclear. V was trimmed by 0 bases and J by 0 bases, leaving 8 bases between them. CDR3 size: 15 residues. Germline CDR1 is KGHSH and CDR2 is LQKENI.

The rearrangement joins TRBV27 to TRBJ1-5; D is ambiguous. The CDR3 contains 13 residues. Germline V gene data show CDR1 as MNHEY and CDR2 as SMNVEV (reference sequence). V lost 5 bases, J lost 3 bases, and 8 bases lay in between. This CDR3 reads CASSLDHNQPQHF. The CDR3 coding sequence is TGTGCCAGCAGTCTAGACCACAATCAGCCCCAGCATTTT.

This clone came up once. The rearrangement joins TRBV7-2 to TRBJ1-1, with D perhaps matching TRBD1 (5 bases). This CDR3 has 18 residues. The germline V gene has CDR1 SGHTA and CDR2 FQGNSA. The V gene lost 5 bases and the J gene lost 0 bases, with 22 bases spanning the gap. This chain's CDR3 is CASSTNWDSNFMNTEAFF. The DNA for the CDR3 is TGTGCCAGCAGCACAAATTGGGACTCCAATTTCATGAACACTGAAGCTTTCTTT.

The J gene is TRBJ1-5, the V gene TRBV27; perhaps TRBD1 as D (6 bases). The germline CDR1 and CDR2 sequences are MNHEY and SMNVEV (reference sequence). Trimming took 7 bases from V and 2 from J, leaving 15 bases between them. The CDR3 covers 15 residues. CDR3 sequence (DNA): TGTGCCAGCACCTCGGGGGCCTCGGGCAATCAGCCCCAGCATTTT. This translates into CASTSGASGNQPQHF.

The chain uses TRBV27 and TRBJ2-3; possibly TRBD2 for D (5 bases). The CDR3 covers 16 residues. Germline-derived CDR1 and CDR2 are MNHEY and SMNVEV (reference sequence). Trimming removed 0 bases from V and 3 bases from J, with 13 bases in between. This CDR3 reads CASSLSGVGETDTQYF. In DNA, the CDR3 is TGTGCCAGCAGTTTATCCGGGGTAGGCGAGACAGATACGCAGTATTTT.

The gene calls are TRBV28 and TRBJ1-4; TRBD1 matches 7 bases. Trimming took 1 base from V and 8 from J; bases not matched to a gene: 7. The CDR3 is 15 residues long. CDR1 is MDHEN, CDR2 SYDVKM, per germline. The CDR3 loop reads CASSLSLPGGEKLFF. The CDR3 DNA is TGTGCCAGCAGTTTATCCCTGCCAGGGGGGGAAAAACTGTTTTTT.

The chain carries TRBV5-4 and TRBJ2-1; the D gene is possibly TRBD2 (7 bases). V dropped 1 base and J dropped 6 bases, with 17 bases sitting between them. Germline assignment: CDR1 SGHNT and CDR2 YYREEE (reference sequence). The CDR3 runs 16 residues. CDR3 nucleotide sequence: TGTGCCAGCAGCTTGCTGGGGGGGCCCCTTTCCAATGAGCAGTTCTTC. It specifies CASSLLGGPLSNEQFF.

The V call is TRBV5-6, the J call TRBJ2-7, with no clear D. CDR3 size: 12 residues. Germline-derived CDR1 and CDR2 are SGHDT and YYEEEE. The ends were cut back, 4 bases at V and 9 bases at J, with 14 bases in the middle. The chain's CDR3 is CASSVTAHVQYF. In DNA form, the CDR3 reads TGTGCCAGCAGCGTTACAGCTCACGTGCAGTACTTC.

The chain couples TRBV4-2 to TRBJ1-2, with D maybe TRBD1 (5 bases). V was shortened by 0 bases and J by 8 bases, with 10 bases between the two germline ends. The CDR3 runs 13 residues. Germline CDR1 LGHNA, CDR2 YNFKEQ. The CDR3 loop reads CASSQERGGGYTF. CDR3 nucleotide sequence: TGTGCCAGCAGCCAAGAGAGGGGCGGGGGCTACACCTTC.

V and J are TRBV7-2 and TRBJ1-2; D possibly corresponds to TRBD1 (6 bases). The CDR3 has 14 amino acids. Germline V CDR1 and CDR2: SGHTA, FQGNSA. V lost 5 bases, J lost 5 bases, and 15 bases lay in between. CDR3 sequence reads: CASSQPGRGYGYTF. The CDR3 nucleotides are TGTGCCAGCAGCCAACCGGGAAGGGGGTATGGCTACACCTTC.

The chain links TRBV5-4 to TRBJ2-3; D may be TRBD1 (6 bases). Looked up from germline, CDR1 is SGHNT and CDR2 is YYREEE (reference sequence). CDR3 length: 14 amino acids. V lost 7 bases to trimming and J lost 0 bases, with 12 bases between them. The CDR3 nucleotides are TGTGCCAGCTCAGGGGTCACTAGCACAGATACGCAGTATTTT. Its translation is CASSGVTSTDTQYF.

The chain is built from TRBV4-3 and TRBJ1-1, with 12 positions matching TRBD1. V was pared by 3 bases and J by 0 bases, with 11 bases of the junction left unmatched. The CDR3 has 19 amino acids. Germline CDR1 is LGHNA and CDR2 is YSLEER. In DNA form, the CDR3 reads TGCGCCAGCAGCCAGATAACCCCGGGACAGGGGGCGGTGAACACTGAAGCTTTCTTT. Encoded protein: CASSQITPGQGAVNTEAFF.

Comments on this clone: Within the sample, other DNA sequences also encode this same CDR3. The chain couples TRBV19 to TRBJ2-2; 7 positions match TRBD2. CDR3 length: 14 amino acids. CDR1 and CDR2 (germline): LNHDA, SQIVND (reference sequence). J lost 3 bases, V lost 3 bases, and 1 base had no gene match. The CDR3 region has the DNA TGTGCCAGTAGTATTGGGGGGGACACCGGGGAGCTGTTTTTT. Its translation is CASSIGGDTGELFF.

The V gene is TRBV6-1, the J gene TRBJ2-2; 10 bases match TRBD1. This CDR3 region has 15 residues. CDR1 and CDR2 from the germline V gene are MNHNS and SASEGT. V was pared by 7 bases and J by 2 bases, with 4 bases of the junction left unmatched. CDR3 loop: CASTWDRGNTGELFF. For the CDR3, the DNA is TGTGCCAGCACTTGGGACAGGGGAAACACCGGGGAGCTGTTTTTT.

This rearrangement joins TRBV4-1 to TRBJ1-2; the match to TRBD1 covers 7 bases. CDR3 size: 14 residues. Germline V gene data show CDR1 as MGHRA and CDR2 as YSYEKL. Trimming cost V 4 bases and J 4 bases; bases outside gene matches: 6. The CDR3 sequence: CASSPEEGAYGYTF. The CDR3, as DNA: TGCGCCAGCAGCCCCGAGGAGGGGGCCTATGGCTACACCTTC.

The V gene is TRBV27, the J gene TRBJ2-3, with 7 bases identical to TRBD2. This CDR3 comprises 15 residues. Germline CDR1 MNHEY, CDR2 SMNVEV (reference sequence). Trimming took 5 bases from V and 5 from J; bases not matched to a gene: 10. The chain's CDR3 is CASSPWGGSVDTQYF. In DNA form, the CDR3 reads TGTGCCAGCAGTCCCTGGGGCGGGAGTGTAGATACGCAGTATTTT.